A single sample is the source of the 2 T cell receptor beta chains below, sequenced in a study of monozygotic twins with inflammatory bowel disease. TCRdb re-analyzed the 5' RACE reads; it lists each CDR3 protein once, without DNA. The table counts tens of thousands of distinct CDR3 sequences; about 7.4% lies in the top ten. The source material was blood. The receptor source for this set is a human donor with ulcerative colitis or Crohn's disease, or a healthy co-twin of an affected twin (not recorded which).

This rearrangement joins TRBV7-6 to TRBJ2-2. Germline V gives CDR1 SGHVS, CDR2 FNYEAQ. This CDR3 is built from 14 residues. CDR3 sequence reads: CASSNPKYTGELFF.

This chain links TRBV7-2 with TRBJ2-1. This CDR3 comprises 15 residues. Germline V CDR1 and CDR2: SGHTA, FQGNSA. The CDR3 protein is CASSPQRTVYNEQFF. Full variable domain (missing parts from reference TRBV7-2 and TRBJ2-1): GAGVSQSPSNKVTEKGKDVELRCDPISGHTALYWYRQSLGQGLEFLIYFQGNSAPDKSGLPSDRFSAERTGGSVSTLTIQRTQQEDSAVYLCASSPQRTVYNEQFFGPGTRLTVL.